This T cell receptor (beta chain) was retrieved from a study of cytomegalovirus exposure and HLA in healthy donors. Whole-study context: In a later analysis, the roughly 120 validation repertoires were reported to have used the same platform as the roughly 610 first-cohort repertoires. Whole-study findings and limits: Overall, approximately 150 TCR beta chains were annotated as cytomegalovirus-associated. In vitro experiments confirmed that a few CMV-associated chains were specific for CMV antigens.

In germline, CDR1 is MRHNA, CDR2 SNTAGT. V lost 0 bases and J lost 0; bases outside the gene matches: 3. The CDR3 is made up of 18 amino acids. With respect to this clone: Its target is not known.

TCRdb's copy holds only in-frame clones and misses some; the assay was immunoSEQ multiplex PCR. The repertoire holds 60,000 or so clones, with around 90% as singletons. The sample was PBMCs. The chain recombines TRBV6-4 with TRBJ2-6, with TRBD1 matching 9 bases. This TCR was recovered from a woman aged 25 to 45 in good health and CMV-seronegative. The CDR3 bases are TGTGCCAGCAGTGACTCAAGGACAGGGGACTCTGGGGCCAACGTCCTGACTTTC. Its protein product is CASSDSRTGDSGANVLTF.